This TCR beta chain stems from a study of vaccination effects on CD4 cells after COVID-19. Whole-study context: Two doses of BNT162b2 or mRNA-1273 vaccine were administered to participants.

General study points: Both infection-induced and vaccine-induced clones contracted markedly at late post-vaccination timepoints.

Concerning this clone itself: What it binds is not known.

ViraFEST expansion of antigen-specific CD4+ T cells with viral peptide pools preceded sequencing. Upon completion of 10 to 11 days in culture, CD4+ T cells were isolated. All vaccine recipients tested negative for nucleocapsid antibodies and had never contracted SARS-CoV-2 infection. Every well housed two million PBMC, which grew in culture alongside around 10 IU/ml IL-2 and 8.5 to 10 ug/ml peptides. Researchers swapped half the medium for IL-2 medium on both days 3 and 7. Generated by immunoSEQ multiplex PCR, the TCRdb table keeps only in-frame clones and is missing some. The sample lists about 55,000 clones; roughly two thirds were seen once. The specimen comprised CD4+ T cells from PBMCs cultured with SARS-CoV-2 spike peptides, sampled before COVID-19 vaccination. The sequence derives from a human donor who received a COVID-19 vaccine.

The CDR3 DNA follows: TGCGCCAGCAGCTTGGACAGAACCTACGAGCAGTACTTC. Translated, it gives CASSLDRTYEQYF. The chain links TRBV5-1 to TRBJ2-7, with D hard to call. V lost 0 bases and J 2 bases, leaving 6 bases between the germline ends. The CDR3 consists of 13 residues. Germline V CDR1 and CDR2: SGHRS, YFSETQ.